Following are 3 T cell receptor beta chains from one sample sequenced in a study of blood T cell repertoires in COVID-19. The table came from immunoSEQ multiplex PCR; TCRdb's copy has only in-frame clones and leaves some out. Of roughly 320,000 clones listed, 85% to 90% are singletons. The material sequenced was PBMCs or T cells enriched from blood (not recorded which). Every receptor here comes from a man aged 25 to 40 who had recovered from COVID-19.

This chain links TRBV7-6 with TRBJ2-1; the match to TRBD1 covers 7 bases. The germline CDR1 and CDR2 sequences are SGHVS and FNYEAQ. The V segment lost 2 bases and the J segment 8 bases; nucleotides outside the gene matches: 12. CDR3 length: 16 amino acids. CDR3: CASSLTGQRDGDEQFF. CDR3 in DNA: TGTGCCAGCAGCTTAACGGGACAGAGGGATGGAGATGAGCAGTTCTTC.

A single count supports this clone. The rearrangement joins TRBV11-3 to TRBJ2-7; D remains unclear. This CDR3 comprises 14 residues. Germline V gene lookup returns CDR1 SGHNT and CDR2 YENEEA. V gave up 7 bases and J gave up 0 bases, with 13 bases separating them. The CDR3 loop is CASKLSSDSYEQYF. The CDR3 coding sequence is TGTGCCAGCAAGCTTAGCTCTGACTCCTACGAGCAGTACTTC.

The table lists this clone with a few counts. The chain links TRBV14 to TRBJ1-1; 8 bases line up with TRBD1. The CDR3 length is 15 residues. The junction had 3 bases not matched to a gene; V was cut back by 2 bases and J by 1 base. CDR1 and CDR2 (germline): SGHDN, FVKESK. The CDR3 sequence is CASSQLGQENTEAFF. CDR3 sequence (DNA): TGTGCCAGCAGCCAATTGGGACAGGAGAACACTGAAGCTTTCTTT. The complete variable domain, with remaining parts taken from reference TRBV14 and TRBJ1-1, reads EAGVTQFPSHSVIEKGQTVTLRCDPISGHDNLYWYRRVMGKEIKFLLHFVKESKQDESGMPNNRFLAERTGGTYSTLKVQPAELEDSGVYFCASSQLGQENTEAFFGQGTRLTVV.